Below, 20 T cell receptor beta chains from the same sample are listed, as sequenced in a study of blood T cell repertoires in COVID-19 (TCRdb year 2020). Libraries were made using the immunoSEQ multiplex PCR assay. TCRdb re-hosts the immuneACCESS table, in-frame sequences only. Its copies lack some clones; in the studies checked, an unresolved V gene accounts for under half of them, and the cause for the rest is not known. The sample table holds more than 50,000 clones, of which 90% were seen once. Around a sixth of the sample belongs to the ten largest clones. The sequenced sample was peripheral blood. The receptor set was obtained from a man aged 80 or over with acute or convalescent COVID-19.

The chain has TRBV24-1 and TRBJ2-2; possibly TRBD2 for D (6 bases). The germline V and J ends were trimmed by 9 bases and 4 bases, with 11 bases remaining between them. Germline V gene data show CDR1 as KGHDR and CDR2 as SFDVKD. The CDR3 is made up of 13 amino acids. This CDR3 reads CATAGRGTGELFF. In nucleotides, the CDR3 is TGTGCCACCGCGGGGCGGGGCACCGGGGAGCTGTTTTTT.

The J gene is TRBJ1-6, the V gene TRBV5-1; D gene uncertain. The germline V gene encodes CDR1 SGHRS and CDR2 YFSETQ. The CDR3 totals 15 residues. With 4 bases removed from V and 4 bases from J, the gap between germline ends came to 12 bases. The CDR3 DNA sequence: TGCGCCAGCAGCGTGGACGGTAGTTATAATTCACCCCTCCACTTT. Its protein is CASSVDGSYNSPLHF.

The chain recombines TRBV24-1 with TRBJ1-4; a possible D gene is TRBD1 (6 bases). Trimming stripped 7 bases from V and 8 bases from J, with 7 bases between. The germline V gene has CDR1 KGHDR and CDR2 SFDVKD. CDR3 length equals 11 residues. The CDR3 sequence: CATSGQEKLFF. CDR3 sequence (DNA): TGTGCCACCAGCGGACAGGAAAAACTGTTTTTT.

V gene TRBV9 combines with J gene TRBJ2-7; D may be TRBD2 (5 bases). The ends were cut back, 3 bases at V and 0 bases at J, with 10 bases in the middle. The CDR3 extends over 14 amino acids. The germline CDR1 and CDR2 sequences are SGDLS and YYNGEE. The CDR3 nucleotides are TGTGCCAGCAGCGCGGAGGTTAGCTCCTACGAGCAGTACTTC. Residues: CASSAEVSSYEQYF.

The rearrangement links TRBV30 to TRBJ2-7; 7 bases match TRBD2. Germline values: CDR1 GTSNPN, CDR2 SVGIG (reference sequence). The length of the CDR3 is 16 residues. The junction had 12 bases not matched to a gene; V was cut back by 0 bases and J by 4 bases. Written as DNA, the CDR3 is TGTGCCTGGAGTGTAGTTGTAGCGGGTAGGCAATACGAGCAGTACTTC. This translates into CAWSVVVAGRQYEQYF.

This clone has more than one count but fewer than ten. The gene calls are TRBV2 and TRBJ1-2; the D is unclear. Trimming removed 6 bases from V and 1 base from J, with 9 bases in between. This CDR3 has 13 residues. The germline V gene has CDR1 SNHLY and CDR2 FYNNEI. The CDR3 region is CASRLFGNYGYTF. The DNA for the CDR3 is TGTGCCAGCAGGTTGTTCGGTAACTATGGCTACACCTTC.

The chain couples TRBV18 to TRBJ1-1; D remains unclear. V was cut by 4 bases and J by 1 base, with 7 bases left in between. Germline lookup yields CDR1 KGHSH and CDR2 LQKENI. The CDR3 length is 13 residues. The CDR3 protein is CASSLRENTEAFF. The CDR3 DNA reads TGTGCCAGCTCACTTCGGGAGAACACTGAAGCTTTCTTT.

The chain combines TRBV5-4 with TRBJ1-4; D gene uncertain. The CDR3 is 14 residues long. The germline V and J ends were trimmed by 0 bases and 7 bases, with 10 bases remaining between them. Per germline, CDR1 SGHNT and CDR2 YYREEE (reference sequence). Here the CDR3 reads CASSLAGSGEKLFF. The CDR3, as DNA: TGTGCCAGCAGCTTGGCGGGGAGTGGTGAAAAACTGTTTTTT.

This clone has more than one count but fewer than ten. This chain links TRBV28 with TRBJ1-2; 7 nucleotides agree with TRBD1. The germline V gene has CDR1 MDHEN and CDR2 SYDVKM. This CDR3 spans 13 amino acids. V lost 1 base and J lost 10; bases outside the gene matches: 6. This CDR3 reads CASSLYGTVDYTF. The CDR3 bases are TGTGCCAGCAGTTTATACGGGACAGTGGACTACACCTTC.

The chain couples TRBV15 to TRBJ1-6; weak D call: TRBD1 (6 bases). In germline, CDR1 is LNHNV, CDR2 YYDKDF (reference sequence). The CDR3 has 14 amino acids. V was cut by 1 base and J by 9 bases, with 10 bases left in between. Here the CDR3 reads CATSRVQGSSPLHF. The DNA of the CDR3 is TGTGCCACCAGCAGAGTCCAGGGGTCTTCACCCCTCCACTTT.

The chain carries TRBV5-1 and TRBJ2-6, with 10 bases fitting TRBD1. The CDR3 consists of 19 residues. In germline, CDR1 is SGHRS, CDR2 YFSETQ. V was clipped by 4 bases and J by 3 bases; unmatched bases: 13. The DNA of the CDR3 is TGCGCCAGCAGCCCGCAAATCAGGACAGGGGGTAGTGGGGCCAACGTCCTGACTTTC. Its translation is CASSPQIRTGGSGANVLTF.

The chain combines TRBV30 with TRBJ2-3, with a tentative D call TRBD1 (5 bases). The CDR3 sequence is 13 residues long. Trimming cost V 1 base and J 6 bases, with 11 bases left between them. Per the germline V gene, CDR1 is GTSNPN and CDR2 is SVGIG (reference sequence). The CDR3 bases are TGTGCCTGGAGTGGCGCAGGGTCCGATACGCAGTATTTT. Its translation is CAWSGAGSDTQYF. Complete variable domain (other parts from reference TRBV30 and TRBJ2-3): SQTIHQWPATLVQPVGSPLSLECTVEGTSNPNLYWYRQAAGRGLQLLFYSVGIGQISSEVPQNLSASRPQDRQFILSSKKLLLSDSGFYLCAWSGAGSDTQYFGPGTRLTVL.

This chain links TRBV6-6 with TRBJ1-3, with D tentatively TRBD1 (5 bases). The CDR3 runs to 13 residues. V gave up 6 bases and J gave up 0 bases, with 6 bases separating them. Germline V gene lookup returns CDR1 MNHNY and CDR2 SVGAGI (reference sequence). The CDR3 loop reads CASRGLSGNTIYF. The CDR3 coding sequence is TGTGCCAGCAGGGGACTCTCTGGAAACACCATATATTTT.

DNA for the CDR3: TGTGCCAGCAGCCAAGGCTCCAGGGTGACCCAGTACTTC. Protein sequence: CASSQGSRVTQYF. The V call is TRBV14, the J call TRBJ2-5, with D possibly TRBD1 on 5 matching bases. The CDR3 is made up of 13 amino acids. V lost 1 base and J lost 7, with 10 bases in between. The germline CDR1 and CDR2 sequences are SGHDN and FVKESK.

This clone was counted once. The CDR3 spells CASSLGQGANEQYF. CDR3 DNA sequence: TGCGCCAGCAGCTTGGGCCAGGGGGCGAACGAGCAGTACTTC. The chain employs TRBV5-1 and TRBJ2-7, with TRBD1 matching 8 bases. Germline CDR1 and CDR2: SGHRS and YFSETQ. J was trimmed by 5 bases and V by 0 bases; bases with no gene match: 4. CDR3 size: 14 residues. The full variable domain, rest sourced from reference TRBV5-1 and TRBJ2-7, is KAGVTQTPRYLIKTRGQQVTLSCSPISGHRSVSWYQQTPGQGLQFLFEYFSETQRNKGNFPGRFSGRQFSNSRSEMNVSTLELGDSALYLCASSLGQGANEQYFGPGTRLTVT.

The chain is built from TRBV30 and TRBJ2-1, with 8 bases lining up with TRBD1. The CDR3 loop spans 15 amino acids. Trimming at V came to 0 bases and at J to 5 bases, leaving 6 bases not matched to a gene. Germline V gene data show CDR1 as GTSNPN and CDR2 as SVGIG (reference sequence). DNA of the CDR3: TGTGCCTGGAGTGTACTCAGGGGGCGGCACAATGAGCAGTTCTTC. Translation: CAWSVLRGRHNEQFF.

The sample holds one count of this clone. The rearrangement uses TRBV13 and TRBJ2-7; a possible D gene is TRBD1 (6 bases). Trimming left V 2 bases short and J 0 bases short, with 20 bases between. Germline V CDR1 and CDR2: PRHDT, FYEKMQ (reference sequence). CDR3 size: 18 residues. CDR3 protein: CASSLTPVASGASYEQYF. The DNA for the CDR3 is TGTGCCAGCAGCTTAACGCCCGTGGCCTCAGGGGCCTCCTACGAGCAGTACTTC.

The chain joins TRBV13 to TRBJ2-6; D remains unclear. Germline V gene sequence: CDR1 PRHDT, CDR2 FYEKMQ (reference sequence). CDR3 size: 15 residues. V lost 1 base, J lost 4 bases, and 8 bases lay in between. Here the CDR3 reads CASSLAGAGANVLTF. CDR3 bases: TGTGCCAGCAGCTTAGCGGGTGCCGGGGCCAACGTCCTGACTTTC.

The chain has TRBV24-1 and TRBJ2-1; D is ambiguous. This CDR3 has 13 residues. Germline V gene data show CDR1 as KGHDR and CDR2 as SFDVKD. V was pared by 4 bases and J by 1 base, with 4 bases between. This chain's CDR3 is CATSDQSYNEQFF. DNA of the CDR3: TGTGCCACCAGTGACCAGTCCTACAATGAGCAGTTCTTC.

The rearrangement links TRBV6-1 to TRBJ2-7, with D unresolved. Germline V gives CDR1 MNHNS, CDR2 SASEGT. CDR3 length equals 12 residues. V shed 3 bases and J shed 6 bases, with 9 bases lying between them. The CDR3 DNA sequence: TGTGCCAGCAGTGATGATAAGCTCGAGCAGTACTTC. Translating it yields CASSDDKLEQYF.